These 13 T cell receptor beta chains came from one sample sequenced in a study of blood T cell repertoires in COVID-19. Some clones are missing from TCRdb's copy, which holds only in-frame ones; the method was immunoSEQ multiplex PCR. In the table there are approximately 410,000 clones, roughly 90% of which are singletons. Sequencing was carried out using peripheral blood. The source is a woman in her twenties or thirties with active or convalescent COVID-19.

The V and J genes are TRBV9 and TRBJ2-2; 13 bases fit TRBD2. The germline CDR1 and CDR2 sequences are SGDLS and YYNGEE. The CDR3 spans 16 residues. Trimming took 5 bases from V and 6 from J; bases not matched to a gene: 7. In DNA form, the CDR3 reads TGTGCCAGCAGTCCTACTAGCGGGAGGGCCCCCGGGGAGCTGTTTTTT. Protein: CASSPTSGRAPGELFF.

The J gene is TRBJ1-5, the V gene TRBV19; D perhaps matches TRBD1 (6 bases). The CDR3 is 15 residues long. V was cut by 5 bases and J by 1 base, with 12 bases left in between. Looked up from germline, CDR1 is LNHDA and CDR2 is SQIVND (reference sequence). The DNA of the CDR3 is TGTGCCAGTAGTTGGCAGGGGCTGAGCAATCAGCCCCAGCATTTT. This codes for CASSWQGLSNQPQHF. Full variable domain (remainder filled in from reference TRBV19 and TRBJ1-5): DGGITQSPKYLFRKEGQNVTLSCEQNLNHDAMYWYRQDPGQGLRLIYYSQIVNDFQKGDIAEGYSVSREKKESFPLTVTSAQKNPTAFYLCASSWQGLSNQPQHFGDGTRLSIL.

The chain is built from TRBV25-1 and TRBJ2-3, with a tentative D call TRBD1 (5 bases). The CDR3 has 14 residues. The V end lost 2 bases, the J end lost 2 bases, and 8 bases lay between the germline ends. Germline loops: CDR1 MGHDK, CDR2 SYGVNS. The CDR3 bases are TGTGCCAGCAGTGAAGGACATGCCACAGATACGCAGTATTTT. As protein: CASSEGHATDTQYF.

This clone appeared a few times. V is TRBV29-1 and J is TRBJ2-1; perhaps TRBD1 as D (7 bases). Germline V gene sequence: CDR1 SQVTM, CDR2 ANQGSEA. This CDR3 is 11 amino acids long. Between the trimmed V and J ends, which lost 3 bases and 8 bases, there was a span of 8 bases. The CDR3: CSVDRGDEQFF. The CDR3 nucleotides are TGCAGCGTTGACAGGGGGGATGAGCAGTTCTTC.

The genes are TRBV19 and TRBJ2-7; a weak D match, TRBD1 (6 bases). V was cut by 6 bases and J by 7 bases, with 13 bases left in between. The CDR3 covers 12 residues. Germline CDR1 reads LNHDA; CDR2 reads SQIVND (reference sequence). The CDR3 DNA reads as TGTGCCAGTAGGTTTTCAGGGGAAGAGCAGTACTTC. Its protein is CASRFSGEEQYF.

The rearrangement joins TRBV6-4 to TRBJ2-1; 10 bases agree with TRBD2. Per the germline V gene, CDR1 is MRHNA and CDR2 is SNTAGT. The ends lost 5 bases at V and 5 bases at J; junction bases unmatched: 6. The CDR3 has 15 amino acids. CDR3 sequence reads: CASSQIAGGNNEQFF. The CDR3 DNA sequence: TGTGCCAGCAGTCAAATAGCGGGGGGCAACAATGAGCAGTTCTTC.

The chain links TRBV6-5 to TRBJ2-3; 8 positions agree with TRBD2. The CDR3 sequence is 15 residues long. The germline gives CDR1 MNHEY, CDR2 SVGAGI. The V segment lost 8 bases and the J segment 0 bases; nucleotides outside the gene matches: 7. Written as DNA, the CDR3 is TGTGCCAGCGTGGGGCAGCGGGGGAGCACAGATACGCAGTATTTT. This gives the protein CASVGQRGSTDTQYF.

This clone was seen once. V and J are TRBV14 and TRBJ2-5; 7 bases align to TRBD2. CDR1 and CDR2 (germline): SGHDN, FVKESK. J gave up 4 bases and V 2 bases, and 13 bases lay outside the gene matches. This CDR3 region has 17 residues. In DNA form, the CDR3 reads TGTGCCAGCAGCCAACTGGGGGAGGGGCCGGAGCGAGAGACCCAGTACTTC. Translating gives CASSQLGEGPERETQYF.

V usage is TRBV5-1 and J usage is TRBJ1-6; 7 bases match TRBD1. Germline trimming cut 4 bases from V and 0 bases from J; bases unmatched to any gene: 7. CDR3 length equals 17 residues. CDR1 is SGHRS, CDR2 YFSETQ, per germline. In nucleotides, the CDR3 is TGCGCCAGCAGCAACCTGACAGGGAGCTCCTATAATTCACCCCTCCACTTT. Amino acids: CASSNLTGSSYNSPLHF.

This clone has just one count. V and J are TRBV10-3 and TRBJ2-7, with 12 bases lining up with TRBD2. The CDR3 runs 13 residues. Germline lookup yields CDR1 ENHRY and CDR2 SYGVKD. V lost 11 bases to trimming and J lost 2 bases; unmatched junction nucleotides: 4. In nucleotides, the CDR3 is TGTGCCTCTAGACTAGCGGGAGCCTACGAGCAGTACTTC. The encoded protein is CASRLAGAYEQYF.

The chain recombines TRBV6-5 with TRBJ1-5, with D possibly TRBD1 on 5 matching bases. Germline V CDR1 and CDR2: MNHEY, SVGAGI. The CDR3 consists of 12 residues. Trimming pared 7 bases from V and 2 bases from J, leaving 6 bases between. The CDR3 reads CASTTGNQPQHF. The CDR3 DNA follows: TGTGCCAGCACGACAGGCAATCAGCCCCAGCATTTT.

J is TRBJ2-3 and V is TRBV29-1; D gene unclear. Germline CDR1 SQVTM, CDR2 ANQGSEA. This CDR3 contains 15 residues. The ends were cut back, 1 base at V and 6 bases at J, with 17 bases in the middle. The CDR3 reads CSVEGSANPRDTQYF. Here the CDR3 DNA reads TGCAGCGTTGAAGGCTCAGCGAACCCGCGGGATACGCAGTATTTT.

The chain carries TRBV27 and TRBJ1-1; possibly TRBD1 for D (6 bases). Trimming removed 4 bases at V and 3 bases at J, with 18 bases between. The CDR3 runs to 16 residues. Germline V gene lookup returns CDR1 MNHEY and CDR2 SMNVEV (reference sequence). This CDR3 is CASSSFGTKGDTEAFF. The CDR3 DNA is TGTGCCAGCAGTTCTTTCGGGACAAAAGGGGACACTGAAGCTTTCTTT.